This entry describes one T cell receptor beta chain. The repertoire was sequenced with immunoSEQ multiplex PCR; TCRdb's copy has only in-frame clones and lacks some. The sample holds roughly 200,000 clones, approximately 91% seen once. CDR3 length equals 12 residues. Germline CDR1 is MNHEY and CDR2 is SVGAGI. The V segment lost 4 bases and the J segment 7 bases; nucleotides outside the gene matches: 3. This sample was included in a study of T cell responses to AZD1222 COVID-19 vaccine. The V gene is TRBV6-5, the J gene TRBJ1-1, with 7 bases fitting TRBD1. The TCR sequence derives from an adult who received the AZD1222 COVID-19 vaccine. The sample here was peripheral blood, taken 28 days after the second AZD1222 dose. CDR3 sequence (DNA): TGTGCCAGCAGTTCAGGGGGAGTTGAAGCTTTCTTT. It translates to CASSSGGVEAFF.